This passage covers 8 T cell receptor beta chains from one sample sequenced in a study of post-analysis software for immune sequencing data (dated by TCRdb to about 2015). Study-wide conclusions, independent of this receptor: Significantly higher frequencies in patients than in controls were found for roughly five TRBV segments, including TRBV5-6, TRBV5-1 and TRBV20-1.

The library was obtained by PCR. Sequencing instrument: Illumina HiSeq 2500. To reduce PCR and sequencing biases, unique molecular identifiers were built into the TCR beta cDNA libraries. TCRdb reran the public reads through fastp at Q25 and MiXCR, keeping productive beta chains. Rows with one shared CDR3 protein collapse into an entry with the most common genes and DNA. The sample yields hundreds of thousands of distinct CDR3 sequences; approximately 60% were counted once. In total, the top ten clones hold around 11% of the sample. Antigen specificity for these receptors is unknown. Sequencing input: blood. These TCRs come from a girl aged 2-10 years with multiple sclerosis.

V and J are TRBV5-1 and TRBJ1-1; perhaps TRBD1 as D (6 bases). Trimming removed 0 bases at V and 5 bases at J, with 17 bases between. The length of the CDR3 is 16 residues. Germline-derived CDR1 and CDR2 are SGHRS and YFSETQ. This CDR3 reads CASSLARGQGGTEAFF. Written as DNA, the CDR3 is TGCGCCAGCAGCTTGGCCAGGGGTCAGGGTGGAACTGAAGCTTTCTTT.

The rearrangement links TRBV5-1 to TRBJ2-1; 9 bases line up with TRBD2. The CDR3 runs 17 residues. The junction had 10 bases not matched to a gene; V was cut back by 6 bases and J by 0 bases. Germline V gene sequence: CDR1 SGHRS, CDR2 YFSETQ. DNA for the CDR3: TGCGCCAGCACATCAGCGGGAGGTACTAGCTCCTACAATGAGCAGTTCTTC. This codes for CASTSAGGTSSYNEQFF.

The J gene is TRBJ2-3, the V gene TRBV12-3 or TRBV12-4; a weak D match, TRBD2 (6 bases). There are 14 residues in the CDR3. Deletions cut 6 bases from V and 4 bases from J, with 14 bases between. The DNA for the CDR3 is TGTGCCAGCAGCCCGGGACTGCAGCCAGATACGCAGTATTTT. It is translated as CASSPGLQPDTQYF.

In its sample, this clonotype was seen a few times. The chain carries TRBV6-6 and TRBJ1-2, with D perhaps matching TRBD1 (5 bases). V gave up 5 bases and J gave up 8 bases, with 15 bases separating them. The CDR3 is 13 residues long. In germline, CDR1 is MNHNY, CDR2 SVGAGI (reference sequence). The CDR3 nucleotides are TGTGCCAGCAGTCCCTTAACAGGATCAGGCTACACCTTC. Its translation: CASSPLTGSGYTF.

The gene calls are TRBV4-3 and TRBJ2-1, with D unclear. With 0 bases removed from V and 10 bases from J, the gap between germline ends came to 10 bases. CDR1 is LGHNA and CDR2 is YSLEER in the germline V gene. This CDR3 contains 13 residues. The CDR3 loop is CASSQDRRREQFF. DNA for the CDR3: TGCGCCAGCAGCCAAGATAGACGTAGGGAGCAGTTCTTC.

There are a few counts of this clonotype. The germline gene is not matched at one end of the junction; a read error may be the cause. This chain joins TRBV29-1 and TRBJ2-4; D unresolved. The assigned J gene may be wrong: the sequence end matches TRBJ2-5 better. Germline loops: CDR1 SQVTM, CDR2 ANQGSEA. CDR3 length equals 12 residues. The CDR3 protein is CSVEEGQGTQYF. The CDR3 nucleotides read TGCAGCGTTGAAGAGGGCCAAGGGACCCAGTACTTC.

The chain has TRBV20-1 and TRBJ1-6; 9 positions agree with TRBD1. V shed 6 bases, J shed 9 bases, and the junction held 12 bases outside the gene matches. There are 15 residues in the CDR3. Germline CDR1 is DFQATT and CDR2 is SNEGSKA (reference sequence). CDR3 DNA sequence: TGCAGTGCCCGCCCACAGGGGGCGGCTAGTTCACCCCTCCACTTT. Encoded protein: CSARPQGAASSPLHF.

This clonotype was observed a single time. The chain links TRBV12-3 or TRBV12-4 to TRBJ2-5; no clear D. With 1 base removed from V and 1 base from J, the gap between germline ends came to 10 bases. This CDR3 contains 15 residues. In DNA, the CDR3 is TGTGCCAGCAGTTTAGGGGTGTCAGGCCAAGAGACCCAGTACTTC. Amino acid sequence: CASSLGVSGQETQYF.